This is a list of T cell receptor beta chains from one sample in a study of blood T cell repertoires in COVID-19. Data came from immunoSEQ multiplex PCR; TCRdb stores just in-frame clones and leaves some out. Of approximately 100,000 clones in the sample, more than 85% were seen once. Sequencing was carried out using peripheral blood. These receptors all stem from a human donor in a cohort sampled during active COVID-19. Each CDR3 is given without its conserved first and last residue. The D gene is left open where the match is weak.

d_gene	v_gene	CDR3aa
TRBD1	TRBV2	ASSRTGRTGELF
TRBD1	TRBV29-1	SAGQVDWSTDTQY
-	TRBV15	ATSREWRNTIY
TRBD2	TRBV28	ASSLFGRAGDEQY
TRBD1	TRBV12-3/TRBV12-4	ASTLGQSQAKF
TRBD1	TRBV6-5	ASTPRQGEQF
TRBD1	TRBV29-1	SGRTGANTIY
-	TRBV28	ANRDSNYGYT
-	TRBV5-1	ASSLGVDRSYYEQY
-	TRBV12-3/TRBV12-4	ASSTGVGPEAF
TRBD2	TRBV2	ATVLAEWDTQY
TRBD2	TRBV25-1	ASSESGGTNSYEQY
TRBD1	TRBV2	ASSGLRGRLGELF
TRBD2	TRBV9	ASSDPGLAGEGAVHDTQY
TRBD2	TRBV24-1	ATSDRQREGRETQY